These 17 T cell receptor beta chains were all obtained from the same sample, sequenced in a study of T cell changes during pregnancy in multiple sclerosis. Assay: immunoSEQ multiplex PCR; the TCRdb copy retains only in-frame clones and omits some. The sample has 50,000 or so clones; about 91% are singletons. This material consisted of peripheral blood, taken after pregnancy. The receptors were gathered from a female donor in good health, enrolled as a control in a pregnancy study.

The chain has TRBV18 and TRBJ1-3, with TRBD1 matching over 9 bases. CDR3 length: 15 amino acids. CDR1 and CDR2 (germline): KGHSH, LQKENI. With V trimmed by 6 bases and J by 2 bases, 5 bases remained unmatched. CDR3 region: CASSGQGHTGNTIYF. The CDR3 coding sequence is TGTGCCAGCTCCGGACAGGGGCACACTGGAAACACCATATATTTT. Complete variable domain (other parts from reference TRBV18 and TRBJ1-3): NAGVMQNPRHLVRRRGQEARLRCSPMKGHSHVYWYRQLPEEGLKFMVYLQKENIIDESGMPKERFSAEFPKEGPSILRIQQVVRGDSAAYFCASSGQGHTGNTIYFGEGSWLTVV.

V and J are TRBV4-3 and TRBJ2-5; weak D call: TRBD2 (6 bases). Looked up from germline, CDR1 is LGHNA and CDR2 is YSLEER. V dropped 1 base and J dropped 5 bases, with 14 bases sitting between them. CDR3 length equals 15 residues. This CDR3 is CASSQVGGMGETQYF. The CDR3, as DNA: TGCGCCAGCAGCCAAGTAGGCGGGATGGGGGAGACCCAGTACTTC.

CDR3 sequence reads: CASSEVKGGGYEQYF. In DNA form, the CDR3 reads TGTGCCAGCAGTGAAGTAAAGGGGGGGGGCTACGAGCAGTACTTC. V usage is TRBV6-1 and J usage is TRBJ2-7; perhaps TRBD2 as D (7 bases). This CDR3 is built from 15 residues. Germline-derived CDR1 and CDR2 are MNHNS and SASEGT. The V gene lost 1 base and the J gene lost 3 bases, with 13 bases spanning the gap.

CDR3 amino acids: CASSPGRDQPQHF. Written as DNA, the CDR3 is TGTGCCAGCAGCCCCGGTCGGGATCAGCCCCAGCATTTT. The V call is TRBV5-4, the J call TRBJ1-5, with D unresolved. Germline values: CDR1 SGHNT, CDR2 YYREEE (reference sequence). The CDR3 is 13 amino acids. V was pared by 4 bases and J by 5 bases, with 10 bases between.

V and J are TRBV5-4 and TRBJ1-4; no firm D call. The CDR3 totals 16 residues. Per the germline V gene, CDR1 is SGHNT and CDR2 is YYREEE (reference sequence). V gave up 2 bases and J gave up 8 bases, with 19 bases separating them. This CDR3 reads CASSLNGGHPAEKLFF. The CDR3 DNA follows: TGTGCCAGCAGCTTAAATGGAGGCCACCCGGCGGAAAAACTGTTTTTT. Full variable domain (rest looked up from reference TRBV5-4 and TRBJ1-4): ETGVTQSPTHLIKTRGQQVTLRCSSQSGHNTVSWYQQALGQGPQFIFQYYREEENGRGNFPPRFSGLQFPNYSSELNVNALELDDSALYLCASSLNGGHPAEKLFFGSGTQLSVL.

This rearrangement joins TRBV5-1 to TRBJ1-1; TRBD1 agrees at 7 bases. Germline CDR1 and CDR2: SGHRS and YFSETQ. The CDR3 extends over 15 amino acids. V was clipped by 2 bases and J by 4 bases; unmatched bases: 8. The CDR3 nucleotides read TGCGCCAGCAGCTTTCAACAGGGGATGGCCACTGAAGCTTTCTTT. Translation gives CASSFQQGMATEAFF.

The chain is built from TRBV2 and TRBJ1-1; maybe TRBD1 (5 bases). CDR3 length equals 14 residues. Germline V gene sequence: CDR1 SNHLY, CDR2 FYNNEI. V shed 1 base and J shed 6 bases, with 12 bases lying between them. The CDR3 DNA sequence: TGTGCCAGCAGTGAAGTTCAGGGACTCCCTGAAGCTTTCTTT. This translates into CASSEVQGLPEAFF.

This rearrangement joins TRBV18 to TRBJ2-2, with D unclear. The CDR3 is 15 amino acids. The germline CDR1 and CDR2 sequences are KGHSH and LQKENI. Deletions cut 1 base from V and 4 bases from J, with 10 bases between. The CDR3 loop is CASSPRDLSTGELFF. CDR3 DNA sequence: TGTGCCAGCTCACCACGAGATTTATCCACCGGGGAGCTGTTTTTT.

This clone came up once. The rearrangement uses TRBV27 and TRBJ1-5; D gene unclear. CDR1 and CDR2 (germline): MNHEY, SMNVEV (reference sequence). V gave up 8 bases and J gave up 4 bases, with 21 bases separating them. This CDR3 is 16 amino acids long. The DNA for the CDR3 is TGTGCCAGCCCCCCATGGGAGCCCTCAGAAAATCAGCCCCAGCATTTT. Its translation: CASPPWEPSENQPQHF.

The rearrangement links TRBV6-6 to TRBJ2-1, with 9 bases identical to TRBD2. CDR1 MNHNY and CDR2 SVGAGI come from the germline V gene (reference sequence). This CDR3 is built from 16 residues. V gave up 0 bases and J gave up 2 bases; unmatched junction bases: 2. The CDR3 loop reads CASSYSASGTYNEQFF. The DNA for the CDR3 is TGTGCCAGCAGTTACTCGGCTAGCGGGACCTACAATGAGCAGTTCTTC.

V usage is TRBV7-8 and J usage is TRBJ2-1, with 7 bases that match TRBD2. Unmatched junction bases numbered 6, after V lost 3 bases and J lost 4 bases. CDR1 and CDR2 (germline): SGHVS, FQNEAQ. The CDR3 sequence is 15 residues long. CDR3 sequence: CASSFSSGAYNEQFF. DNA of the CDR3: TGTGCCAGCAGCTTCTCTAGCGGAGCATACAATGAGCAGTTCTTC. The whole variable domain, filled in from reference TRBV7-8 and TRBJ2-1, reads GAGVSQSPRYKVAKRGQDVALRCDPISGHVSLFWYQQALGQGPEFLTYFQNEAQLDKSGLPSDRFFAERPEGSVSTLKIQRTQQEDSAVYLCASSFSSGAYNEQFFGPGTRLTVL.

The sample holds one count of this clone. The genes are TRBV7-2 and TRBJ2-5, with D tentatively TRBD1 (7 bases). The germline gives CDR1 SGHTA, CDR2 FQGNSA. Trimming stripped 5 bases from V and 2 bases from J, with 15 bases between. The CDR3 length is 15 residues. The CDR3 nucleotides are TGTGCCAGCAGCCATAACGCAGGGGGGCAAGAGACCCAGTACTTC. Amino acid sequence: CASSHNAGGQETQYF.

CDR3 nucleotides: TGTGCCAGCATCAGGGCCAGCTTGGCTTTCTTT. It codes for CASIRASLAFF. This chain joins TRBV2 and TRBJ1-1; D may be TRBD1 (5 bases). This CDR3 is 11 amino acids long. Trimming left V 7 bases short and J 11 bases short, with 14 bases between. Germline CDR1 is SNHLY and CDR2 is FYNNEI.

The chain joins TRBV18 to TRBJ1-2; possible D gene TRBD1, 6 bases. Germline CDR1 and CDR2: KGHSH and LQKENI. V dropped 2 bases and J dropped 3 bases, with 7 bases sitting between them. The CDR3 loop spans 13 amino acids. The CDR3 coding sequence is TGTGCCAGCTCACCAGAGGGGGACTATGGCTACACCTTC. Its translation: CASSPEGDYGYTF.

To note about this clone: This CDR3 is also generated by other DNA sequences in the sample. This rearrangement joins TRBV5-1 to TRBJ2-5, with D perhaps matching TRBD2 (5 bases). Per the germline V gene, CDR1 is SGHRS and CDR2 is YFSETQ. This CDR3 region has 13 residues. The V end lost 3 bases, the J end lost 1 base, and 7 bases lay between the germline ends. This chain's CDR3 is CASSYAGQETQYF. DNA of the CDR3: TGCGCCAGCAGCTACGCGGGCCAAGAGACCCAGTACTTC.

The chain has TRBV7-2 and TRBJ1-1, with a possible D match to TRBD1 (5 bases). Trimming removed 5 bases at V and 2 bases at J, with 12 bases between. The CDR3 consists of 14 residues. Germline-derived CDR1 and CDR2 are SGHTA and FQGNSA. Here the CDR3 reads CASSPRGTNTEAFF. In DNA form, the CDR3 reads TGTGCCAGCAGCCCAAGGGGAACTAACACTGAAGCTTTCTTT.

This chain joins TRBV28 and TRBJ1-4; 9 bases are shared with TRBD1. Looked up from germline, CDR1 is MDHEN and CDR2 is SYDVKM. The trim removed 8 bases at V and 4 bases at J, leaving 2 bases unmatched. There are 13 residues in the CDR3. The CDR3 protein is CASLGQGNEKLFF. In DNA, the CDR3 is TGTGCCAGCCTGGGACAGGGTAATGAAAAACTGTTTTTT.